Below are 27 T cell receptor beta chains sequenced from a single sample in a study of T cells in pancreatic ductal adenocarcinoma. No neoadjuvant therapy was given to the selected pancreatic ductal adenocarcinoma patients before their surgery. Sequencing used immunoSEQ multiplex PCR; TCRdb keeps in-frame clones, though not all of them. The data hold around 9,000 clones, with roughly 70% observed a single time. The specimen was pancreatic tumor tissue. These receptors were collected from a human donor with pancreatic ductal adenocarcinoma.

This sequence joins TRBV6-1 and TRBJ2-2; 9 bases align to TRBD2. V trimming: 2 bases; J trimming: 0 bases; junction bases outside the gene matches: 10. The germline V gene has CDR1 MNHNS and CDR2 SASEGT. CDR3 size: 19 residues. This CDR3 is CASSETWSGRSANTGELFF. CDR3 sequence (DNA): TGTGCCAGCAGTGAAACGTGGAGCGGGAGGTCGGCGAACACCGGGGAGCTGTTTTTT.

This clone came up once. The chain links TRBV28 to TRBJ2-3; D is uncertain. Germline V gene sequence: CDR1 MDHEN, CDR2 SYDVKM. Trimming took 6 bases from V and 5 from J, leaving 12 bases between them. The CDR3 covers 13 residues. In nucleotides, the CDR3 is TGTGCCAGCAGAGTGGGTCATGTAGATACGCAGTATTTT. It encodes CASRVGHVDTQYF.

The V gene is TRBV5-8, the J gene TRBJ2-7; 7 bases line up with TRBD2. Germline loops: CDR1 SGHTS, CDR2 YDEGEE. The CDR3 is 15 amino acids. V lost 1 base and J lost 1; bases outside the gene matches: 5. The CDR3 protein is CASSLPSGVSYEQYF. CDR3 coding DNA: TGTGCCAGCAGCTTGCCTAGCGGAGTTTCCTACGAGCAGTACTTC.

The rearrangement links TRBV30 to TRBJ2-2; no reliable D call. Germline V gene lookup returns CDR1 GTSNPN and CDR2 SVGIG (reference sequence). This CDR3 comprises 17 residues. Trimming removed 4 bases from V and 0 bases from J, with 18 bases in between. CDR3 residues: CAWTLLRDPTNTGELFF. DNA of the CDR3: TGTGCCTGGACCCTCCTCCGAGACCCTACGAACACCGGGGAGCTGTTTTTT.

Concerning this clone: The same CDR3 can be traced to other DNA sequences in this sample. This chain joins TRBV7-3 and TRBJ2-2; a possible D gene is TRBD2 (5 bases). The CDR3 is 13 amino acids. V was pared by 3 bases and J by 5 bases, with 7 bases between. The germline V gene has CDR1 SGHTA and CDR2 FQGTGA. The CDR3 DNA is TGTGCCAGCAGCTTGACGGGGACCGGGGAGCTGTTTTTT. This gives the protein CASSLTGTGELFF.

The gene calls are TRBV19 and TRBJ2-1; D is ambiguous. The germline V gene encodes CDR1 LNHDA and CDR2 SQIVND (reference sequence). There are 18 residues in the CDR3. Trimming removed 0 bases at V and 0 bases at J, with 15 bases between. Written as DNA, the CDR3 is TGTGCCAGTAGTATAGATAGCCGGTTACGAAGCTCCTACAATGAGCAGTTCTTC. This translates into CASSIDSRLRSSYNEQFF.

The chain has TRBV6-6 and TRBJ1-1, with TRBD1 as a possible D gene (5 bases). This CDR3 has 13 residues. Deletions cut 11 bases from V and 4 bases from J, with 17 bases between. Germline V lookup: CDR1 MNHNY, CDR2 SVGAGI (reference sequence). CDR3 residues: CASKSVGGTEAFF. DNA of the CDR3: TGTGCCTCAAAGTCAGTTGGGGGCACTGAAGCTTTCTTT.

This clone was recorded once. The chain combines TRBV5-1 with TRBJ2-7, with D perhaps TRBD1 (5 bases). CDR1 and CDR2 from the germline V gene are SGHRS and YFSETQ. V gave up 0 bases and J gave up 5 bases, with 9 bases separating them. CDR3 length: 13 amino acids. The chain's CDR3 is CASSLGGRDEQYF. The CDR3 nucleotides read TGCGCCAGCAGCTTGGGGGGCAGGGACGAGCAGTACTTC.

This chain uses TRBV19 with TRBJ1-2, with D maybe TRBD1 (6 bases). Germline loops: CDR1 LNHDA, CDR2 SQIVND (reference sequence). The CDR3 runs 14 residues. V shed 1 base and J shed 2 bases, with 8 bases lying between them. The CDR3 coding sequence is TGTGCCAGTAGTATAGGGACAGTGAACTATGGCTACACCTTC. Translating gives CASSIGTVNYGYTF.

The genes are TRBV5-4 and TRBJ1-1; possibly TRBD1 for D (5 bases). V lost 2 bases, J lost 0 bases, and 14 bases lay in between. The CDR3 runs 16 residues. Germline-derived CDR1 and CDR2 are SGHNT and YYREEE (reference sequence). The chain's CDR3 is CASSLEVGRLNTEAFF. CDR3 sequence (DNA): TGTGCCAGCAGCTTAGAGGTGGGGCGGTTGAACACTGAAGCTTTCTTT.

The table lists this clone with a few counts. The chain employs TRBV2 and TRBJ1-2; 8 nucleotides match TRBD1. This CDR3 has 15 amino acids. Looked up from germline, CDR1 is SNHLY and CDR2 is FYNNEI. Trimming took 3 bases from V and 3 from J; bases not matched to a gene: 6. The CDR3 sequence: CASSDLQGADYGYTF. The DNA for the CDR3 is TGTGCCAGCAGTGATCTGCAGGGGGCGGACTATGGCTACACCTTC.

The CDR3 spells CASSLTAAMNTEAFF. The CDR3 nucleotides are TGCGCCAGCAGCTTGACGGCAGCTATGAACACTGAAGCTTTCTTT. J is TRBJ1-1 and V is TRBV5-1; D ambiguous. CDR3 size: 15 residues. Germline V lookup: CDR1 SGHRS, CDR2 YFSETQ. V lost 1 base, J lost 0 bases, and 10 bases lay in between.

This chain uses TRBV6-5 with TRBJ2-5, with TRBD1 as a possible D gene (5 bases). Germline V gives CDR1 MNHEY, CDR2 SVGAGI. This CDR3 region has 14 residues. Trimming took off 6 bases at V and 2 bases at J, with 13 bases between the two ends. This CDR3 is CASSHSDRQETQYF. CDR3 coding DNA: TGTGCCAGCAGCCATTCTGACAGACAAGAGACCCAGTACTTC.

V gene TRBV7-9 combines with J gene TRBJ1-1; the D gene is possibly TRBD1 (5 bases). With 6 bases removed from V and 7 bases from J, the gap between germline ends came to 15 bases. Germline assignment: CDR1 SEHNR and CDR2 FQNEAQ (reference sequence). The CDR3 is 13 residues long. The CDR3 nucleotides are TGTGCCAGCAGTTTTTCATCGGGGGGTGAAGCTTTCTTT. This gives the protein CASSFSSGGEAFF. Complete variable domain (other parts from reference TRBV7-9 and TRBJ1-1): DTGVSQNPRHKITKRGQNVTFRCDPISEHNRLYWYRQTLGQGPEFLTYFQNEAQLEKSRLLSDRFSAERPKGSFSTLEIQRTEQGDSAMYLCASSFSSGGEAFFGQGTRLTVV.

The J gene is TRBJ2-3, the V gene TRBV19; D is unclear. With 7 bases removed from V and 2 bases from J, the gap between germline ends came to 13 bases. This CDR3 region has 14 residues. CDR1 is LNHDA and CDR2 is SQIVND in the germline V gene (reference sequence). CDR3 coding DNA: TGTGCCAGTACCATTGGTACTACCACAGATACGCAGTATTTT. Its translation is CASTIGTTTDTQYF.

The V gene is TRBV6-5, the J gene TRBJ2-5; 9 bases align to TRBD1. The length of the CDR3 is 15 residues. After removal of 0 bases from V and 4 bases from J, the junction contained 3 bases not matched to a gene. Germline lookup yields CDR1 MNHEY and CDR2 SVGAGI. The CDR3 DNA reads TGTGCCAGCAGTTACTCGGGACAGGGTGGAGAGACCCAGTACTTC. It yields the protein CASSYSGQGGETQYF.

The chain recombines TRBV7-9 with TRBJ1-1; D is undetermined. Looked up from germline, CDR1 is SEHNR and CDR2 is FQNEAQ (reference sequence). This CDR3 has 14 residues. V lost 3 bases and J 6 bases, leaving 14 bases between the germline ends. DNA for the CDR3: TGTGCCAGCAGCTTTCCGACGGGTAGCGCTGAAGCTTTCTTT. Translation: CASSFPTGSAEAFF.

The rearrangement uses TRBV7-3 and TRBJ1-1; D possibly corresponds to TRBD1 (5 bases). Per the germline V gene, CDR1 is SGHTA and CDR2 is FQGTGA. The V end lost 4 bases, the J end lost 4 bases, and 13 bases lay between the germline ends. CDR3 size: 14 residues. The CDR3: CASSSQGMGTEAFF. In DNA, the CDR3 is TGTGCCAGCAGCTCCCAGGGTATGGGCACTGAAGCTTTCTTT. The variable domain in full, with the rest retrieved from reference TRBV7-3 and TRBJ1-1, is GAGVSQTPSNKVTEKGKYVELRCDPISGHTALYWYRQSLGQGPEFLIYFQGTGAADDSGLPNDRFFAVRPEGSVSTLKIQRTERGDSAVYLCASSSQGMGTEAFFGQGTRLTVV.

This chain connects TRBV4-3 to TRBJ2-1; 10 positions agree with TRBD2. Germline V gene data show CDR1 as LGHNA and CDR2 as YSLEER. The CDR3 totals 16 residues. The V gene end was trimmed by 0 bases and the J gene end by 9 bases; junction bases not matched to a gene: 8. The CDR3 nucleotides read TGCGCCAGCAGCCAAGATCCGAGCGGGGGGGGCGGTGAGCAGTTCTTC. It encodes CASSQDPSGGGGEQFF.

V and J are TRBV5-1 and TRBJ2-4, with D perhaps TRBD2 (6 bases). Per germline, CDR1 SGHRS and CDR2 YFSETQ. Trimming cost V 0 bases and J 0 bases, with 16 bases left between them. This CDR3 region has 18 residues. The CDR3 DNA follows: TGCGCCAGCAGCTTGGGGGGGGACGAGTCGATAGCCAAAAACATTCAGTACTTC. Its protein product is CASSLGGDESIAKNIQYF.

The chain carries TRBV5-4 and TRBJ2-5, with a possible D match to TRBD2 (6 bases). Per germline, CDR1 SGHNT and CDR2 YYREEE (reference sequence). V was pared by 0 bases and J by 0 bases, with 12 bases between. The CDR3 sequence is 16 residues long. The CDR3 spells CASSLGPSVDQETQYF. DNA for the CDR3: TGTGCCAGCAGCTTGGGGCCTAGCGTAGACCAAGAGACCCAGTACTTC.

CDR3 coding DNA: TGTGCCAGCAGTTTTCGTCAGAGAAGGTTCGATAGCAATCAGCCCCAGCATTTT. It translates to CASSFRQRRFDSNQPQHF. The gene calls are TRBV28 and TRBJ1-5; the D is unclear. Germline CDR1 reads MDHEN; CDR2 reads SYDVKM. V was shortened by 3 bases and J by 0 bases, with 18 bases between the two germline ends. This CDR3 spans 18 amino acids.

In DNA form, the CDR3 reads TGTGCCAGCACCCCCGGCGTCTCCTATAATTCACCCCTCCACTTT. Translating gives CASTPGVSYNSPLHF. The V and J genes are TRBV7-8 and TRBJ1-6; D uncertain. V dropped 7 bases and J dropped 0 bases, with 10 bases sitting between them. The V gene's germline CDR1 is SGHVS and CDR2 FQNEAQ. The CDR3 covers 15 residues.

CDR3 sequence reads: CSVKPGTANYGYTF. In nucleotides, the CDR3 is TGCAGCGTCAAACCCGGGACAGCTAACTATGGCTACACCTTC. The V and J genes are TRBV29-1 and TRBJ1-2; 7 positions agree with TRBD1. The V segment lost 6 bases and the J segment 0 bases; nucleotides outside the gene matches: 7. This CDR3 comprises 14 residues. Per the germline V gene, CDR1 is SQVTM and CDR2 is ANQGSEA.

The V call is TRBV4-2, the J call TRBJ2-1, with 7 positions matching TRBD2. V lost 0 bases to trimming and J lost 10 bases; unmatched junction nucleotides: 12. The CDR3 length is 16 residues. CDR1 and CDR2 (germline): LGHNA, YNFKEQ. The DNA for the CDR3 is TGTGCCAGCAGCCAAGAATTCCGACAAAAGGGAGGGGAGCAGTTCTTC. It encodes CASSQEFRQKGGEQFF.

On this clone: It may be a read error: a sequence one base away is much more abundant. The rearrangement uses TRBV28 and TRBJ2-7; no firm D call. The CDR3 is 11 residues long. Germline values: CDR1 MDHEN, CDR2 SYDVKM. The V end lost 3 bases, the J end lost 3 bases, and 3 bases lay between the germline ends. CDR3 bases: TGTGCCAGCAGTTTCAGCTACGAGCAGTACTTC. This translates into CASSFSYEQYF. The full variable domain, rest sourced from reference TRBV28 and TRBJ2-7, is DVKVTQSSRYLVKRTGEKVFLECVQDMDHENMFWYRQDPGLGLRLIYFSYDVKMKEKGDIPEGYSVSREKKERFSLILESASTNQTSMYLCASSFSYEQYFGPGTRLTVT.

The chain joins TRBV7-6 to TRBJ2-2; 13 bases map to TRBD2. The CDR3 is 17 amino acids. Losses at the gene ends were 5 bases for V and 1 base for J; bases not matched to a gene: 4. CDR1 is SGHVS, CDR2 FNYEAQ, per germline. The CDR3 DNA sequence: TGTGCCAGCAGCCCAAGACTAGCGGGAGGGAACACCGGGGAGCTGTTTTTT. Its protein product is CASSPRLAGGNTGELFF. Drawing the rest from reference TRBV7-6 and TRBJ2-2, the complete variable domain is GAGVSQSPRYKVTKRGQDVALRCDPISGHVSLYWYRQALGQGPEFLTYFNYEAQQDKSGLPNDRFSAERPEGSISTLTIQRTEQRDSAMYRCASSPRLAGGNTGELFFGEGSRLTVL.